This section outlines one TCR beta chain sequence together with its context. Its antigen is currently unknown. The PCR contained 60 Vbeta and 13 Jbeta primers. Assay: immunoSEQ multiplex PCR; the TCRdb copy retains only in-frame clones and omits some. The profile shows 170,000 or so clones, around 80% of them singletons. Per the germline V gene, CDR1 is ENHRY and CDR2 is SYGVKD. J lost 2 bases, V lost 8 bases, and 3 bases had no gene match. The CDR3 has 13 residues. The record originates from a study of cytomegalovirus exposure and HLA in healthy donors. Study-wide results and limits: The authors later linked a missense DCLRE1C variant to TCR beta V- and J-gene trimming. The number of N-insertions in an Asian-associated ancestry cluster was reportedly below the roughly 620-donor mean in a later analysis.

The sequenced sample consisted of PBMCs. The receptor comes from a woman in her twenties or thirties in good health and CMV-seropositive. This rearrangement joins TRBV10-3 to TRBJ2-7; 10 nucleotides line up with TRBD1. This CDR3 reads CAIAGQGAYEQYF. For the CDR3, the DNA is TGTGCCATCGCTGGACAGGGGGCCTACGAGCAGTACTTC.